This entry concerns a single TCR beta chain. The data derive from a study of shared clonotypes between healthy human individuals. CDR3 length: 15 residues. Trimming stripped 0 bases from V and 2 bases from J, with 10 bases between. From germline, CDR1 is KGHSH and CDR2 LQKENI. The deep-level immunoSEQ assay was used. Original data processing: Filtering differed, since immunoSEQ gave only junction sequences and no quality scores. Repertoires were generated with immunoSEQ multiplex PCR, while TCRdb's copy carries only in-frame clones and drops some. V and J calls and clone size come straight from that table; D and trimming were deduced from the DNA. Here the sample spans about 2.4 million clones, approximately 94% being singletons.

This receptor was identified in a young man in good health. V gene TRBV18 combines with J gene TRBJ1-1; no reliable D call. What was sequenced was naive CD4+ T cells sorted from blood. Subset noted: CD45RA+ positively selected. The CDR3: CASSPPAGINTEAFF. The CDR3 DNA reads as TGTGCCAGCTCACCACCGGCAGGTATTAACACTGAAGCTTTCTTT.